One and the same sample provided the 18 T cell receptor beta chains below, sequenced in a study of shared clonotypes between healthy human individuals. Assay used: immunoSEQ multiplex PCR; TCRdb lists only in-frame clones, some missing. The repertoire holds approximately 470,000 clones, approximately 81% seen once, with 10% to 15% in the top ten. Sequenced material: PBMCs. The receptors were sampled from a woman aged 40-49 years in good health. Some clones in this sample may be carry-over from other donors' samples.

A few counts support this clone. A much bigger clone sits one base away, suggesting this may be a read error. Other nucleotide sequences in the sample specify the same CDR3. J is TRBJ2-7 and V is TRBV30; D not certain. The ends were cut back, 1 base at V and 2 bases at J, with 3 bases in the middle. This CDR3 spans 11 amino acids. CDR1 is GTSNPN, CDR2 SVGIG, per germline (reference sequence). The CDR3 coding sequence is TGTGCCTGGAGTGACACCTACGAGCAGTACTTC. Translation: CAWSDTYEQYF.

The V gene is TRBV10-3, the J gene TRBJ1-3; 7 bases map to TRBD1. The V gene's germline CDR1 is ENHRY and CDR2 SYGVKD. The trim removed 6 bases at V and 0 bases at J, leaving 2 bases unmatched. The CDR3 has 14 amino acids. The CDR3 DNA reads TGTGCCATCAGGAGGGGGCTCTCTGGAAACACCATATATTTT. As protein: CAIRRGLSGNTIYF.

The V gene is TRBV7-2, the J gene TRBJ2-7; D may be TRBD1 or TRBD2 (5 bases each). CDR3 length equals 14 residues. Per germline, CDR1 SGHTA and CDR2 FQGNSA. Trimming cost V 2 bases and J 0 bases, with 8 bases left between them. The CDR3 spells CASSLWGSSYEQYF. CDR3 DNA sequence: TGTGCCAGCAGCTTATGGGGGAGCTCCTACGAGCAGTACTTC.

This clone has a handful of counts. The genes are TRBV18 and TRBJ1-1; D unresolved. V was shortened by 4 bases and J by 0 bases, with 3 bases between the two germline ends. In germline, CDR1 is KGHSH, CDR2 LQKENI. The CDR3 spans 12 residues. Written as DNA, the CDR3 is TGTGCCAGCTCACGAATGAACACTGAAGCTTTCTTT. This codes for CASSRMNTEAFF.

In the case of this clone: Given a far larger clone just one base away, this is likely a sequencing read error. This sample also contains other DNA sequences that code for the same CDR3. This chain uses TRBV27 with TRBJ1-2; D is perhaps TRBD1 (5 bases). This CDR3 contains 15 residues. CDR1 is MNHEY, CDR2 SMNVEV, per germline (reference sequence). The CDR3 is CASRLSNIGGGGYTF. The CDR3 DNA is TGTGCCAGCAGGTTATCGAACATCGGGGGTGGTGGCTACACCTTC.

Here the CDR3 reads CASSYTSAVAQFF. CDR3 nucleotide sequence: TGTGCCAGCAGTTACACTAGCGCCGTGGCGCAGTTCTTC. The J gene is TRBJ2-1, the V gene TRBV28; TRBD2 agrees at 7 bases. This CDR3 is built from 13 residues. Germline CDR1 is MDHEN and CDR2 is SYDVKM. The V gene end was trimmed by 4 bases and the J gene end by 12 bases; junction bases not matched to a gene: 9.

The chain combines TRBV30 with TRBJ2-7, with TRBD2 identical over 7 bases. Germline-derived CDR1 and CDR2 are GTSNPN and SVGIG (reference sequence). The CDR3 is 11 amino acids. CDR3 protein: CCGSDYGEQYF. CDR3 coding DNA: TGTTGCGGGAGTGATTACGGCGAGCAGTACTTC.

The CDR3 bases are TGTGCCAGCAGCTCGAGGACAGGGTTTTTCGAAAAACTGTTTTTT. Amino acids: CASSSRTGFFEKLFF. The chain carries TRBV7-9 and TRBJ1-4; 8 nucleotides match TRBD1. Germline V CDR1 and CDR2: SEHNR, FQNEAQ (reference sequence). This CDR3 is 15 amino acids long. With 4 bases clipped from V and 8 bases from J, the junction kept 9 bases outside the gene matches.

Worth noting for this clone: Possible read error: a much larger clone is one base away. The chain links TRBV6-1 to TRBJ2-3; TRBD2 is a possible D gene (5 bases). Germline V gene lookup returns CDR1 MNHNS and CDR2 SASEGT. This CDR3 is 18 amino acids long. Trimming pared 0 bases from V and 0 bases from J, leaving 16 bases between. The CDR3 reads CASSEAPGIGRSTDTQYF. The DNA of the CDR3 is TGTGCCAGCAGTGAAGCGCCCGGGATCGGCAGAAGCACAGATACGCAGTATTTT.

The CDR3 loop reads CAWSRRAGTEAFF. The DNA for the CDR3 is TGTGCCTGGAGTCGGAGGGCAGGCACTGAAGCTTTCTTT. The chain is built from TRBV30 and TRBJ1-1; D ambiguous. This CDR3 is built from 13 residues. Trimming shortened V by 2 bases and J by 4 bases, and 11 bases separated the two germline ends. From germline, CDR1 is GTSNPN and CDR2 SVGIG (reference sequence).

Of note for this clone: This likely came from a read error, as a far larger clone is one base away. J is TRBJ1-1 and V is TRBV6-1; D is ambiguous. Germline V gene sequence: CDR1 MNHNS, CDR2 SASEGT. The CDR3 length is 15 residues. V was shortened by 5 bases and J by 8 bases, with 21 bases between the two germline ends. The CDR3 DNA sequence: TGTGCCAGCAGTCCCTGGAACCCCAAGGAACGCGAAGCTTTCTTT. Encoded protein: CASSPWNPKEREAFF.

As to this clone: A far larger clone is just one base off, so this is likely a read error. The chain couples TRBV4-3 to TRBJ2-1; 14 bases are shared with TRBD2. This CDR3 is 17 amino acids long. Germline assignment: CDR1 LGHNA and CDR2 YSLEER. The CDR3 sequence is CAGSQGGLAGEGNEQFF. As DNA, the CDR3 is TGCGCCGGCAGCCAAGGGGGACTAGCGGGAGAGGGCAATGAGCAGTTCTTC.

The rearrangement links TRBV5-1 to TRBJ2-5, with D maybe TRBD2 (6 bases). Deletions cut 4 bases from V and 5 bases from J, with 12 bases between. The CDR3 has 13 amino acids. Germline assignment: CDR1 SGHRS and CDR2 YFSETQ. CDR3 nucleotides: TGCGCCAGCAGCCCCGGGGGAAGGGAGACCCAGTACTTC. Encoded protein: CASSPGGRETQYF.

The rearrangement joins TRBV21-1 to TRBJ2-3; TRBD2, as called in the table, went unchecked against the DNA. TRBV21-1 is shown as a pseudogene. This CDR3 contains 16 residues. The CDR3 nucleotides are TGTGCCAGCAGCAAATTAGTCCCCGGGGGCACAGATACGCAGTATTTT. It codes for CASSKLVPGGTDTQYF.

V is TRBV29-1 and J is TRBJ2-1; 8 bases map to TRBD2. V shed 6 bases, J shed 0 bases, and the junction held 10 bases outside the gene matches. CDR1 is SQVTM and CDR2 is ANQGSEA in the germline V gene. CDR3 size: 16 residues. CDR3 DNA sequence: TGCAGCGTCGATAATAGCGGGAAGAGCTCCTACAATGAGCAGTTCTTC. Its protein is CSVDNSGKSSYNEQFF.

The chain recombines TRBV2 with TRBJ2-7; D perhaps matches TRBD2 (5 bases). Trimming cost V 7 bases and J 0 bases, with 19 bases left between them. CDR1 SNHLY and CDR2 FYNNEI come from the germline V gene. This CDR3 is built from 16 residues. CDR3 nucleotides: TGTGCCAGCAAGGGTCTCGCGGGCGTTAGCTCCTACGAGCAGTACTTC. Its protein product is CASKGLAGVSSYEQYF.

This clone was detected only a few times. CDR3 in amino acids: CASSLALGSGYEQYF. The CDR3 DNA is TGTGCCAGCAGCTTAGCGCTCGGGAGTGGCTACGAGCAGTACTTC. V usage is TRBV11-2 and J usage is TRBJ2-5; D perhaps matches TRBD2 (6 bases). The J call may be incorrect, as the DNA end agrees better with TRBJ2-7. The CDR3 runs 15 residues. Per germline, CDR1 SGHAT and CDR2 FQNNGV.

The gene calls are TRBV29-1 and TRBJ2-1, with 8 positions matching TRBD2. This CDR3 has 15 residues. Germline V lookup: CDR1 SQVTM, CDR2 ANQGSEA. The junction had 9 bases not matched to a gene; V was cut back by 6 bases and J by 2 bases. The DNA for the CDR3 is TGCAGCGTAGGCAGCGGGAGTGGCCCCTACAATGAGCAGTTCTTC. Its protein is CSVGSGSGPYNEQFF.